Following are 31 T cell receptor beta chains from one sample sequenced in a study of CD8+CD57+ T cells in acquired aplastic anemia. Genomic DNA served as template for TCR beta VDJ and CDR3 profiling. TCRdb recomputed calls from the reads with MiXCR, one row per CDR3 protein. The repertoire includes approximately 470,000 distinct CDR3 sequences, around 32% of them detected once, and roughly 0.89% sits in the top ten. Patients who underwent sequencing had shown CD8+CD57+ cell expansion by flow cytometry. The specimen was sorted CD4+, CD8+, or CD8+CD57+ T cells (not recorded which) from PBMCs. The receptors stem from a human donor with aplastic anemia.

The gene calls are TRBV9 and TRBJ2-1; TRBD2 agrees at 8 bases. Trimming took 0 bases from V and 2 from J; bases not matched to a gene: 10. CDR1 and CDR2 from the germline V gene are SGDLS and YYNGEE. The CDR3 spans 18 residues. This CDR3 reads CASSVEWGGGLPYNEQFF. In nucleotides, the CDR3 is TGTGCCAGCAGCGTAGAGTGGGGCGGGGGGCTCCCCTACAATGAGCAGTTCTTC.

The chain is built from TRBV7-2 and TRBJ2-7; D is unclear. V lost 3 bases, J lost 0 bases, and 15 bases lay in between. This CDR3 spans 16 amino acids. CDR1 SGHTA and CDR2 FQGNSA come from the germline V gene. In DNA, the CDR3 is TGTGCCAGCAGCTTGGCGGACGGCCCAAGCTCCTACGAGCAGTACTTC. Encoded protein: CASSLADGPSSYEQYF. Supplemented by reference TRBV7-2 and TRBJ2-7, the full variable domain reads GAGVSQSPSNKVTEKGKDVELRCDPISGHTALYWYRQSLGQGLEFLIYFQGNSAPDKSGLPSDRFSAERTGGSVSTLTIQRTQQEDSAVYLCASSLADGPSSYEQYFGPGTRLTVT.

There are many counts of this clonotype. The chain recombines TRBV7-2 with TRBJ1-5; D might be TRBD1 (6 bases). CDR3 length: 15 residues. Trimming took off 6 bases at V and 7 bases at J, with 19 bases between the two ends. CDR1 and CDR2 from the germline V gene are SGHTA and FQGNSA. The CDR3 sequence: CASSFAEGRGQPQHF. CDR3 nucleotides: TGTGCCAGCAGTTTCGCTGAAGGGAGGGGGCAGCCCCAGCATTTT.

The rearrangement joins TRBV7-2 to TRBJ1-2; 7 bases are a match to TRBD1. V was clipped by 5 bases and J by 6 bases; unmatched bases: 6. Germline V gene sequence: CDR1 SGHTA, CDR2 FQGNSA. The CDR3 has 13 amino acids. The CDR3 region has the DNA TGTGCCAGCAGCCCCTCGACAGGGAATGGCTACACCTTC. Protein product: CASSPSTGNGYTF.

CDR3: CSAPQPLAGSSYEQYF. The DNA for the CDR3 is TGCAGTGCACCGCAACCTCTAGCGGGGAGCTCCTACGAGCAGTACTTC. The V call is TRBV20-1, the J call TRBJ2-7, with TRBD2 identical over 9 bases. J was trimmed by 0 bases and V by 6 bases; bases with no gene match: 12. Germline assignment: CDR1 DFQATT and CDR2 SNEGSKA (reference sequence). The CDR3 length is 16 residues.

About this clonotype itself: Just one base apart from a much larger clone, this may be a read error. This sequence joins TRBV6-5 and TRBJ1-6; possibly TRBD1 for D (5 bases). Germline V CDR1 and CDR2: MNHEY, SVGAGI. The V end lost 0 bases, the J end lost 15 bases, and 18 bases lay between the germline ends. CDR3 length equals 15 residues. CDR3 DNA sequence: TGTGCCAGCAGTTACTCGACCCAGGGAGGGACGGGCCTCCACTTT. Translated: CASSYSTQGGTGLHF.

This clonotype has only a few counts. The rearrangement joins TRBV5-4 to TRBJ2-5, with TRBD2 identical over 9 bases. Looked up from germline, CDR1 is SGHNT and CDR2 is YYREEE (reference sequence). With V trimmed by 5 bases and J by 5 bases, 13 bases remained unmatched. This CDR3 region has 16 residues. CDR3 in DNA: TGTGCCAGCAGACCCCGACTAGCGGACCGGGGGGAGACCCAGTACTTC. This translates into CASRPRLADRGETQYF.

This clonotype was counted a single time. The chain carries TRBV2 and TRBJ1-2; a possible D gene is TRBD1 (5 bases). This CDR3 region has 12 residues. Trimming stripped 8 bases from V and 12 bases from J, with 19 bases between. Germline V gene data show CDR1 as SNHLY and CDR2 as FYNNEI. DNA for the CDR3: TGTGCCAGCCGACAGTATTACTCTGGAAACACCTTC. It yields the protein CASRQYYSGNTF.

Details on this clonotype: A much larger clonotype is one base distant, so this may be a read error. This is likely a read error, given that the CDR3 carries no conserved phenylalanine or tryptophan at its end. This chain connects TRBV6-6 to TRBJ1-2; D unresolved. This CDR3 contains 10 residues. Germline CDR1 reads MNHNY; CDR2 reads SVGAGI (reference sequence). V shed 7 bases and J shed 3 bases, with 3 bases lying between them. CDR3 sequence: CASKYYGYTL. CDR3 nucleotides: TGTGCCAGCAAATACTATGGCTACACCCTC.

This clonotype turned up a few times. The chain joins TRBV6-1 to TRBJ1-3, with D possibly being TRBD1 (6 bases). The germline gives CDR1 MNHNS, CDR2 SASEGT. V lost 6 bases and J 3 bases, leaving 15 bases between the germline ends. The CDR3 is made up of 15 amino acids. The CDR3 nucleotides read TGTGCCAGCAGGCGGGACAACCGTAATGGAAACACCATATATTTT. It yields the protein CASRRDNRNGNTIYF.

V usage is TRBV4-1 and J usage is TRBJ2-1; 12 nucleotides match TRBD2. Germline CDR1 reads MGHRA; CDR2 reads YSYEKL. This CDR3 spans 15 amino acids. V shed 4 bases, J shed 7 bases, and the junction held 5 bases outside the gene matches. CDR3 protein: CASSLRGLAGNEQFF. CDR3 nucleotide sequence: TGCGCCAGCAGCCTCCGAGGACTAGCGGGAAATGAGCAGTTCTTC.

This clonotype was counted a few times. CDR3 DNA: TGTGCCAGCAGTTCCCCGAGGGTAACGGCGGGCTATGGCTACACCTTC. Protein sequence: CASSSPRVTAGYGYTF. The J gene is TRBJ1-2, the V gene TRBV9; D is uncertain. Germline V lookup: CDR1 SGDLS, CDR2 YYNGEE. The CDR3 is 16 residues long. V was trimmed by 5 bases and J by 4 bases, leaving 21 bases between them.

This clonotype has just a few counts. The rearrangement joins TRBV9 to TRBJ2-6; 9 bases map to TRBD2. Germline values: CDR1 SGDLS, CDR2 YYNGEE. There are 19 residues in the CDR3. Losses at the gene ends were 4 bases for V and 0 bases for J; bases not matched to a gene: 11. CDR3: CASSPRTSASFSGANVLTF. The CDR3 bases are TGTGCCAGCAGCCCAAGGACTAGCGCATCATTCTCTGGGGCCAACGTCCTGACTTTC.

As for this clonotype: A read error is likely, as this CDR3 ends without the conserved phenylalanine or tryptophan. The DNA for the CDR3 is TGTGCCAGCAGCTTCCAAACGGGGACAGGGGGGCGATACGAGCAGTACCTC. This gives the protein CASSFQTGTGGRYEQYL. The rearrangement uses TRBV11-1 and TRBJ2-7; 11 bases align to TRBD1. Trimming at V came to 3 bases and at J to 4 bases, leaving 11 bases not matched to a gene. This CDR3 has 17 residues. Per germline, CDR1 SGHAT and CDR2 FQDESV (reference sequence).

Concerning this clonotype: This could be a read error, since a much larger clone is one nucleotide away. CDR3 region: CASSMQGSGDSPLHF. CDR3 coding DNA: TGTGCCAGCAGCATGCAGGGTTCGGGAGATTCACCCCTCCACTTT. This chain links TRBV7-2 with TRBJ1-6; the D gene is possibly TRBD1 (5 bases). The germline V gene has CDR1 SGHTA and CDR2 FQGNSA. The CDR3 consists of 15 residues. The V gene lost 5 bases and the J gene lost 8 bases, with 16 bases spanning the gap.

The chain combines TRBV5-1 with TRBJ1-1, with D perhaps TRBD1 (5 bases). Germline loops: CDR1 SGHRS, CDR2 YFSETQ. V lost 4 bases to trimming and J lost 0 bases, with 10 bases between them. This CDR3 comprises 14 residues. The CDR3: CASSPDSMNTEAFF. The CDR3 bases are TGCGCCAGCAGCCCTGACAGCATGAACACTGAAGCTTTCTTT.

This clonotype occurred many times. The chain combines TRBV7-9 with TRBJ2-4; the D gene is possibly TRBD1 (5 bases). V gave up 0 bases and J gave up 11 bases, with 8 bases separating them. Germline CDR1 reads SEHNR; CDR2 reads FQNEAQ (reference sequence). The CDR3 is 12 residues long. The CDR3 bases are TGTGCCAGCAGCTTAGCGCAAGGGGTTCAGTACTTC. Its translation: CASSLAQGVQYF.

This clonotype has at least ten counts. In DNA form, the CDR3 reads TGTGCCAGCGTTCCACAGGGGACTGGGGCCAACGTCCTGACTTTC. Its protein product is CASVPQGTGANVLTF. The rearrangement joins TRBV7-8 to TRBJ2-6; the match to TRBD1 covers 7 bases. Losses at the gene ends were 8 bases for V and 2 bases for J; bases not matched to a gene: 6. Germline CDR1 reads SGHVS; CDR2 reads FQNEAQ. This CDR3 comprises 15 residues.

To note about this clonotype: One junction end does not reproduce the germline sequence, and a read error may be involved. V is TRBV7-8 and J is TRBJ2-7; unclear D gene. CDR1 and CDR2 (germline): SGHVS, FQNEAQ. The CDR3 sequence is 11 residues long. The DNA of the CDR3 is TGTGCCATCAGCTTGAACTACGAGCAGTACTTC. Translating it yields CAISLNYEQYF.

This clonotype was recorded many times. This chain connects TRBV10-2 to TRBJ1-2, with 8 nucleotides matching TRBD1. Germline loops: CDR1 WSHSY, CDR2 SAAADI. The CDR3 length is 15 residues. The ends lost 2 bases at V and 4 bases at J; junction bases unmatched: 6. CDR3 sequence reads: CASSEETGAFYGYTF. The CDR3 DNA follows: TGCGCCAGCAGTGAGGAGACAGGGGCATTCTATGGCTACACCTTC.

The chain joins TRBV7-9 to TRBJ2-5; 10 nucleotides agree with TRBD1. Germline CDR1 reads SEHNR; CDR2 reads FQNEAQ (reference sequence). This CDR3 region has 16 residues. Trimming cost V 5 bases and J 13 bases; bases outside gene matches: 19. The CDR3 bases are TGTGCCAGCAGCCAAGGGGGTTCGGGACAGGGGAGTAAGAGGTACTTC. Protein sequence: CASSQGGSGQGSKRYF.

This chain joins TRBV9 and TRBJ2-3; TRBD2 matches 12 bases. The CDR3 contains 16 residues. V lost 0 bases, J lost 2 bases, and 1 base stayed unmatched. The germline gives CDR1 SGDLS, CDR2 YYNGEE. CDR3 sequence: CASSVASGRDTDTQYF. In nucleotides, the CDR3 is TGTGCCAGCAGCGTAGCTAGCGGGAGGGACACAGATACGCAGTATTTT.

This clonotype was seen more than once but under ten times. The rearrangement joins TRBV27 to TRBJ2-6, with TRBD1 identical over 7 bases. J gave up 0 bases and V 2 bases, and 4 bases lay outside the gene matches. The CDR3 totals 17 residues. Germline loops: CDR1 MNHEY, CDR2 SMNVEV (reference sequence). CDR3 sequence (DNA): TGTGCCAGCAGTTTAGGGGACAGTGCCTCTGGGGCCAACGTCCTGACTTTC. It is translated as CASSLGDSASGANVLTF.

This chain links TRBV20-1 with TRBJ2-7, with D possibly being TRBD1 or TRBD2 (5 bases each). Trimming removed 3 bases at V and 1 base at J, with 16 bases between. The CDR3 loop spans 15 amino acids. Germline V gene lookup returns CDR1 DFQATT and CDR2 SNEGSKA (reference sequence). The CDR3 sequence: CSARGEKGASYEQYF. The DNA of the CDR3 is TGCAGTGCTAGGGGGGAGAAGGGAGCATCCTACGAGCAGTACTTC.

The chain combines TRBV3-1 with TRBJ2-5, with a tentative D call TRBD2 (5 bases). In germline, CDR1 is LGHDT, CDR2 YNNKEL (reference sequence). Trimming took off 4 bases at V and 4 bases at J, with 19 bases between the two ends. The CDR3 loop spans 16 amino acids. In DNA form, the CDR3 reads TGTGCCAGCAGCCGAAAAACTAGATCAGTAGGAGAGACCCAGTACTTC. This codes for CASSRKTRSVGETQYF.

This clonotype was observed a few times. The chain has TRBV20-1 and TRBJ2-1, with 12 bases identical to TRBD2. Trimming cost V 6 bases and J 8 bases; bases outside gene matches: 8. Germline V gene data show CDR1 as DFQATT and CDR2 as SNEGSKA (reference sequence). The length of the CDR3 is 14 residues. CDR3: CSAHGLAGRYEQFF. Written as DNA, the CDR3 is TGCAGTGCGCATGGACTAGCGGGGAGGTATGAGCAGTTCTTC.

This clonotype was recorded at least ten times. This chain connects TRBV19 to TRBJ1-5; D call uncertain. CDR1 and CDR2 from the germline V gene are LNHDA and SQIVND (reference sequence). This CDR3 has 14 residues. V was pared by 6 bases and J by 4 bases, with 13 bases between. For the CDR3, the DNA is TGTGCCAGTAGAGACGGGCTGGGTAATCAGCCCCAGCATTTT. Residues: CASRDGLGNQPQHF.

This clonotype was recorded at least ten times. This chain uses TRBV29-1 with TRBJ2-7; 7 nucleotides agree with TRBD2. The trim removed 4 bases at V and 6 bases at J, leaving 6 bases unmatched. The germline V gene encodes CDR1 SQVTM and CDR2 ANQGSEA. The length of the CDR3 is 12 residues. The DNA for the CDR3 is TGCAGCGTTGGGACTAGTGGTTTCGAGCAGTACTTC. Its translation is CSVGTSGFEQYF.

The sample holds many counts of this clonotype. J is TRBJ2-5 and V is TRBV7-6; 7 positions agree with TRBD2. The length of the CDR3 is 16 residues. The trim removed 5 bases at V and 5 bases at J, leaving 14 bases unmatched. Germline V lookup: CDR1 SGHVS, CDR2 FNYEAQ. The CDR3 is CASSRGTTGRIETQYF. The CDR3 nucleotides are TGTGCCAGCAGCCGAGGGACTACCGGTAGGATCGAGACCCAGTACTTC.

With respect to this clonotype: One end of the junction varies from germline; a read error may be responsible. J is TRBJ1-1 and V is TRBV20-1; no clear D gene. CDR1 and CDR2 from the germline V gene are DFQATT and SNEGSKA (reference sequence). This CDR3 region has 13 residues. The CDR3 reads CGASRTLGTEAFF. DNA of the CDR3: TGCGGTGCTAGTAGAACATTGGGCACTGAAGCCTTCTTT.

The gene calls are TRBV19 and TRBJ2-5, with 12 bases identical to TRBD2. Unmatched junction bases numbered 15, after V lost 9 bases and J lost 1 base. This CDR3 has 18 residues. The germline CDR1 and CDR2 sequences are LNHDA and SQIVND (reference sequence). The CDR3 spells CASSQEELAGGGQETQYF. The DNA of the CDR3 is TGTGCCAGCAGCCAAGAGGAACTAGCGGGAGGCGGCCAAGAGACCCAGTACTTC.